This T cell receptor (beta chain) was found in a study of long-term antiretroviral therapy in people with HIV. Across the study: It was about a decade after the earliest samples that the 2015 immediate-ART recommendation appeared. Notes on the study in general: Patients on ART gained diversity, which nonetheless stayed below transplant donor controls. The ART regimens used between about 2004 and 2017 may be less effective than current ones.

V lost 2 bases and J lost 5; bases outside the gene matches: 3. Germline CDR1 and CDR2: SGHDN and FVKESK. The CDR3 spans 14 residues. In each sample, roughly 0.95-10 million cryopreserved PBMC were present before DNA extraction. For this clone: Its cognate antigen is unknown.

The authors ran the immunoSEQ assay, v3.0, at survey level. The assay was immunoSEQ multiplex PCR, and TCRdb's table has in-frame clones only and misses some. The table includes 21,000 or so clones, roughly four fifths detected once. This chain connects TRBV14 to TRBJ1-1, with 9 nucleotides matching TRBD1. Sequencing used unsorted PBMCs, obtained 0.3 years after starting antiretroviral therapy. This sequence was found in a man aged 45-65 years with HIV. The CDR3 here is CASSQYRGPTEAFF. The CDR3 DNA follows: TGTGCCAGCAGCCAATACAGGGGGCCAACTGAAGCTTTCTTT.